Following are 29 T cell receptor beta chains from one sample sequenced in a study of cytomegalovirus exposure and HLA in healthy donors. The PCR was carried out with 60 Vbeta primers and 13 Jbeta primers. Repertoires were generated with immunoSEQ multiplex PCR, while TCRdb's copy carries only in-frame clones and drops some. The data contain around 130,000 clones, about four fifths of them singletons. The source material was PBMCs. The receptors shown here come from a middle-aged woman in good health and CMV-seronegative.

This clone was detected only a few times. The V call is TRBV5-4, the J call TRBJ1-1; D is uncertain. The CDR3 spans 13 residues. The germline gives CDR1 SGHNT, CDR2 YYREEE (reference sequence). V was cut by 3 bases and J by 0 bases, with 6 bases left in between. CDR3: CASSWALNTEAFF. CDR3 sequence (DNA): TGTGCCAGCAGCTGGGCCCTGAACACTGAAGCTTTCTTT.

V usage is TRBV28 and J usage is TRBJ1-2; a possible D gene is TRBD1 (6 bases). Germline lookup yields CDR1 MDHEN and CDR2 SYDVKM. The CDR3 is 14 residues long. The V gene lost 7 bases and the J gene lost 3 bases, with 15 bases spanning the gap. CDR3: CASKGGVNHYGYTF. In DNA, the CDR3 is TGTGCCAGCAAAGGGGGAGTTAACCACTATGGCTACACCTTC.

This chain links TRBV7-2 with TRBJ2-2, with TRBD2 matching 7 bases. The CDR3 is 13 amino acids. V lost 5 bases and J lost 6; bases outside the gene matches: 3. Per germline, CDR1 SGHTA and CDR2 FQGNSA. The chain's CDR3 is CASSPTSPGELFF. The CDR3 DNA reads TGTGCCAGCAGCCCGACTAGCCCCGGGGAGCTGTTTTTT.

The V and J genes are TRBV4-3 and TRBJ2-1; tentative D call: TRBD1 (5 bases). V dropped 3 bases and J dropped 0 bases, with 15 bases sitting between them. CDR3 length equals 17 residues. In germline, CDR1 is LGHNA, CDR2 YSLEER. The CDR3 nucleotides read TGCGCCAGCAGCCATGGAGCCAGGGCTGGCTCCTACAATGAGCAGTTCTTC. Its translation is CASSHGARAGSYNEQFF.

V and J are TRBV6-5 and TRBJ2-7; 14 nucleotides align to TRBD2. With V trimmed by 5 bases and J by 9 bases, 9 bases remained unmatched. Germline-derived CDR1 and CDR2 are MNHEY and SVGAGI. This CDR3 is 15 amino acids long. CDR3 sequence reads: CASSKPGLAGEAQYF. CDR3 in DNA: TGTGCCAGCAGTAAACCGGGACTAGCGGGGGAGGCGCAGTACTTC.

V and J are TRBV7-4 and TRBJ1-5; D is undetermined. Trimming left V 4 bases short and J 5 bases short, with 21 bases between. Germline CDR1 SGHVT, CDR2 SQSDAQ. This CDR3 contains 17 residues. The DNA of the CDR3 is TGTGCCAGCAGCTGGCGGGTCAGAAGTTCGGTGGATCAGCCCCAGCATTTT. Protein product: CASSWRVRSSVDQPQHF.

The rearrangement joins TRBV10-3 to TRBJ1-5, with a possible D match to TRBD1 (6 bases). CDR3 length: 15 residues. V lost 0 bases and J 0 bases, leaving 6 bases between the germline ends. The germline V gene encodes CDR1 ENHRY and CDR2 SYGVKD. The CDR3 here is CAISESDSSNQPQHF. The CDR3, as DNA: TGTGCCATCAGTGAGTCGGACAGTAGCAATCAGCCCCAGCATTTT.

The rearrangement joins TRBV28 to TRBJ1-5; 7 positions match TRBD1. This CDR3 is 14 amino acids long. CDR1 is MDHEN, CDR2 SYDVKM, per germline. J was trimmed by 2 bases and V by 5 bases; bases with no gene match: 3. The CDR3 loop is CASSTGQGNQPQHF. CDR3 in DNA: TGTGCCAGCAGTACCGGACAGGGCAATCAGCCCCAGCATTTT.

The V call is TRBV29-1, the J call TRBJ1-2; 8 bases are a match to TRBD1. The V segment lost 7 bases and the J segment 10 bases; nucleotides outside the gene matches: 14. Germline-derived CDR1 and CDR2 are SQVTM and ANQGSEA. CDR3 size: 13 residues. The CDR3 reads CSGSQTGEGDYTF. In DNA, the CDR3 is TGCAGCGGGAGCCAGACAGGGGAGGGGGACTACACCTTC.

The chain links TRBV29-1 to TRBJ2-7, with 8 bases fitting TRBD1. The CDR3 contains 14 residues. CDR1 is SQVTM and CDR2 is ANQGSEA in the germline V gene. With V trimmed by 4 bases and J by 3 bases, 8 bases remained unmatched. Here the CDR3 reads CSVAPRDRFYEQYF. In DNA form, the CDR3 reads TGCAGCGTTGCCCCCCGGGACAGGTTCTACGAGCAGTACTTC.

This chain uses TRBV29-1 with TRBJ1-2; 8 bases fit TRBD1. Germline CDR1 SQVTM, CDR2 ANQGSEA. V was pared by 3 bases and J by 1 base, with 1 base of the junction left unmatched. The CDR3 length is 13 residues. DNA for the CDR3: TGCAGCGTTGAGGACAGGGATAACTATGGCTACACCTTC. Its translation is CSVEDRDNYGYTF.

The chain couples TRBV6-6 to TRBJ1-2; tentative D call: TRBD1 (5 bases). Germline CDR1 is MNHNY and CDR2 is SVGAGI (reference sequence). The CDR3 loop spans 13 amino acids. V was cut by 8 bases and J by 6 bases, with 16 bases left in between. For the CDR3, the DNA is TGTGCCAGCCTCCTAGGGGAGGGGAATGGCTACACCTTC. It specifies CASLLGEGNGYTF.

This clone was picked up a small number of times. The chain joins TRBV19 to TRBJ1-5; maybe TRBD1 (6 bases). This CDR3 contains 13 residues. The V and J ends lost 11 bases and 2 bases respectively, with 13 bases between them. CDR1 and CDR2 (germline): LNHDA, SQIVND (reference sequence). Written as DNA, the CDR3 is TGTGCCTCGGGAGGGGGGGGCAATCAGCCCCAGCATTTT. It encodes CASGGGGNQPQHF.

The chain is built from TRBV7-2 and TRBJ2-2, with a possible D match to TRBD2 (6 bases). The CDR3 has 15 residues. V lost 10 bases to trimming and J lost 0 bases, with 15 bases between them. CDR1 and CDR2 (germline): SGHTA, FQGNSA. The CDR3 protein is CATRPAGPNTGELFF. The CDR3 DNA sequence: TGTGCCACCCGTCCAGCGGGCCCGAACACCGGGGAGCTGTTTTTT.

V usage is TRBV2 and J usage is TRBJ1-6; 9 bases are a match to TRBD1. Germline CDR1 is SNHLY and CDR2 is FYNNEI. The trim removed 6 bases at V and 9 bases at J, leaving 9 bases unmatched. The CDR3 spans 15 residues. CDR3 in amino acids: CASSARTGESSPLHF. The DNA for the CDR3 is TGTGCCAGCAGCGCCAGGACAGGGGAAAGTTCACCCCTCCACTTT.

This clone has only one observation. The CDR3 region is CASSGTGGASGYTF. The DNA for the CDR3 is TGTGCCAGCAGTGGGACAGGGGGCGCGTCTGGCTACACCTTC. The chain is built from TRBV6-6 and TRBJ1-2, with 12 positions matching TRBD1. This CDR3 contains 14 residues. Trimming at V came to 5 bases and at J to 7 bases, leaving 5 bases not matched to a gene. Per germline, CDR1 MNHNY and CDR2 SVGAGI (reference sequence).

The chain couples TRBV4-1 to TRBJ2-3; maybe TRBD2 (5 bases). V was trimmed by 2 bases and J by 0 bases, leaving 12 bases between them. The CDR3 loop spans 16 amino acids. The germline gives CDR1 MGHRA, CDR2 YSYEKL. CDR3 DNA sequence: TGCGCCAGCAGCCAACGTTCGGGAACTAGCACAGATACGCAGTATTTT. This encodes CASSQRSGTSTDTQYF.

This clone was seen only a few times. This chain links TRBV4-1 with TRBJ1-1, with 8 positions matching TRBD1. This CDR3 region has 13 residues. V was pared by 2 bases and J by 7 bases, with 3 bases of the junction left unmatched. Germline V gene lookup returns CDR1 MGHRA and CDR2 YSYEKL. This CDR3 reads CASSQQTGGEAFF. CDR3 bases: TGCGCCAGCAGCCAACAAACAGGGGGTGAAGCTTTCTTT.

The genes are TRBV11-2 and TRBJ2-7, with D possibly matching TRBD2 (5 bases). V lost 5 bases, J lost 7 bases, and 12 bases lay in between. The CDR3 is 12 amino acids. Germline CDR1 SGHAT, CDR2 FQNNGV. The CDR3 loop is CASSPGFGEQYF. In nucleotides, the CDR3 is TGTGCCAGCAGCCCGGGGTTCGGGGAGCAGTACTTC.

The CDR3 DNA is TGCGCCAGCAGCCAAGAAAGTGGGAGGGGCGAGCAGTACTTC. Protein product: CASSQESGRGEQYF. The V and J genes are TRBV4-3 and TRBJ2-7; 7 nucleotides match TRBD2. Germline V CDR1 and CDR2: LGHNA, YSLEER. V was pared by 0 bases and J by 6 bases, with 5 bases of the junction left unmatched. The CDR3 extends over 14 amino acids.

This clone has just a few counts. V gene TRBV19 combines with J gene TRBJ1-5; D is possibly TRBD1 (5 bases). Trimming took off 6 bases at V and 9 bases at J, with 18 bases between the two ends. Germline V CDR1 and CDR2: LNHDA, SQIVND (reference sequence). The CDR3 sequence is 14 residues long. The CDR3 nucleotides read TGTGCCAGTAGCTGGGGACTGCCAAAGTCGCCCCAGCATTTT. Translating gives CASSWGLPKSPQHF.

V is TRBV6-4 and J is TRBJ2-7, with 7 bases identical to TRBD2. Germline-derived CDR1 and CDR2 are MRHNA and SNTAGT. With V trimmed by 0 bases and J by 5 bases, 16 bases remained unmatched. This CDR3 is 18 amino acids long. The DNA for the CDR3 is TGTGCCAGCAGTGACTCGATAATGCTCCAGCGGGATTCCCACGAGCAGTACTTC. This codes for CASSDSIMLQRDSHEQYF.

The V gene is TRBV4-3, the J gene TRBJ1-2; 8 bases agree with TRBD1. With 0 bases clipped from V and 0 bases from J, the junction kept 6 bases outside the gene matches. CDR3 length equals 17 residues. The germline V gene has CDR1 LGHNA and CDR2 YSLEER. As DNA, the CDR3 is TGCGCCAGCAGCCAAGATTCACCCAGGGGGCCTAACTATGGCTACACCTTC. Protein: CASSQDSPRGPNYGYTF.

The chain is built from TRBV7-3 and TRBJ2-2; 7 nucleotides match TRBD2. Germline CDR1 reads SGHTA; CDR2 reads FQGTGA. V trimming: 5 bases; J trimming: 7 bases; junction bases outside the gene matches: 7. The CDR3 is made up of 14 amino acids. This CDR3 is CASSPTGGNGELFF. The CDR3 nucleotides read TGTGCCAGCAGCCCCACGGGAGGTAACGGGGAGCTGTTTTTT.

This sequence joins TRBV6-1 and TRBJ2-7; the D is unclear. Germline V gene sequence: CDR1 MNHNS, CDR2 SASEGT. Trimming pared 1 base from V and 2 bases from J, leaving 6 bases between. The CDR3 consists of 13 residues. DNA of the CDR3: TGTGCCAGCAGTGAAGTGCTACCCTACGAGCAGTACTTC. Its protein is CASSEVLPYEQYF.

Notes on this clone: Other nucleotide sequences in the sample specify the same CDR3. V and J are TRBV10-3 and TRBJ2-3; 11 bases align to TRBD1. This CDR3 spans 14 amino acids. The germline gives CDR1 ENHRY, CDR2 SYGVKD. V shed 6 bases and J 6 bases; nucleotides not matched to a gene: 5. The CDR3 sequence is CAIRPGQGGDTQYF. The CDR3 nucleotides are TGTGCCATCAGACCGGGACAGGGGGGGGATACGCAGTATTTT.

The rearrangement links TRBV28 to TRBJ1-4; D gene uncertain. V was pared by 3 bases and J by 2 bases, with 10 bases between. Looked up from germline, CDR1 is MDHEN and CDR2 is SYDVKM. CDR3 length equals 15 residues. This CDR3 reads CASSFPPGTNEKLFF. In DNA, the CDR3 is TGTGCCAGCAGTTTCCCCCCGGGGACTAATGAAAAACTGTTTTTT. The variable domain in full, completed from reference TRBV28 and TRBJ1-4, reads DVKVTQSSRYLVKRTGEKVFLECVQDMDHENMFWYRQDPGLGLRLIYFSYDVKMKEKGDIPEGYSVSREKKERFSLILESASTNQTSMYLCASSFPPGTNEKLFFGSGTQLSVL.

CDR3 loop: CSVVLANYGYTF. CDR3 coding DNA: TGCAGCGTTGTATTAGCGAACTATGGCTACACCTTC. The chain recombines TRBV29-1 with TRBJ1-2; D is ambiguous. The CDR3 runs 12 residues. V was shortened by 4 bases and J by 2 bases, with 8 bases between the two germline ends. CDR1 and CDR2 (germline): SQVTM, ANQGSEA.

This chain uses TRBV28 with TRBJ2-4; D not certain. V was cut by 7 bases and J by 5 bases, with 12 bases left in between. The CDR3 is 13 residues long. Germline V lookup: CDR1 MDHEN, CDR2 SYDVKM. In DNA, the CDR3 is TGTGCCAGCAACCTTGACAACGAAAACATTCAGTACTTC. Its translation: CASNLDNENIQYF.